One and the same sample provided the 19 T cell receptor beta chains below, sequenced in a study of cytomegalovirus exposure and HLA in healthy donors. The study ran its PCR with 60 Vbeta and 13 Jbeta primers. The data were produced by immunoSEQ multiplex PCR, yet TCRdb's version contains in-frame clones alone and is incomplete. In all, the sample yields over 110,000 clones. The sequencing input was PBMCs. These receptors originate from a male donor in good health and CMV-seronegative.

This rearrangement joins TRBV27 to TRBJ1-5, with 10 bases that match TRBD1. Trimming cost V 4 bases and J 5 bases; bases outside gene matches: 2. This CDR3 spans 14 amino acids. Germline assignment: CDR1 MNHEY and CDR2 SMNVEV (reference sequence). In DNA form, the CDR3 reads TGTGCCAGCAGTTCGACAGGGGGCCATCAGCCCCAGCATTTT. It codes for CASSSTGGHQPQHF.

This chain joins TRBV7-2 and TRBJ2-7; TRBD1 matches 8 bases. The CDR3 spans 17 residues. With 5 bases clipped from V and 0 bases from J, the junction kept 12 bases outside the gene matches. From germline, CDR1 is SGHTA and CDR2 FQGNSA. The CDR3 DNA sequence: TGTGCCAGCAGCCCGGGCAGGGGACAGGCGATCTCCTACGAGCAGTACTTC. This translates into CASSPGRGQAISYEQYF.

This sequence joins TRBV11-1 and TRBJ1-3, with D tentatively TRBD1 (5 bases). CDR3 length: 15 residues. Germline lookup yields CDR1 SGHAT and CDR2 FQDESV (reference sequence). V lost 5 bases and J 0 bases, leaving 11 bases between the germline ends. As DNA, the CDR3 is TGTGCCAGCAGCCCAACAGGATTCTCTGGAAACACCATATATTTT. Residues: CASSPTGFSGNTIYF.

The rearrangement uses TRBV30 and TRBJ2-1, with 9 bases lining up with TRBD1. With 4 bases clipped from V and 5 bases from J, the junction kept 9 bases outside the gene matches. Germline loops: CDR1 GTSNPN, CDR2 SVGIG (reference sequence). The CDR3 contains 15 residues. CDR3 residues: CAWNGGQGRNNEQFF. The CDR3 DNA reads TGTGCCTGGAACGGCGGACAGGGGAGAAACAATGAGCAGTTCTTC.

The rearrangement links TRBV11-1 to TRBJ2-5; weak D call: TRBD1 (6 bases). Germline V gene lookup returns CDR1 SGHAT and CDR2 FQDESV (reference sequence). Trimming shortened V by 8 bases and J by 2 bases, and 12 bases separated the two germline ends. The CDR3 covers 13 residues. The CDR3 DNA sequence: TGTGCCAGCGGCAGGGGACCTCAAGAGACCCAGTACTTC. It codes for CASGRGPQETQYF.

This chain links TRBV28 with TRBJ2-7; D is unresolved. The CDR3 runs 12 residues. Trimming removed 6 bases at V and 0 bases at J, with 6 bases between. Germline V CDR1 and CDR2: MDHEN, SYDVKM. Here the CDR3 reads CASRVSSYEQYF. The CDR3 coding sequence is TGTGCCAGCAGGGTTAGCTCCTACGAGCAGTACTTC. Supplemented by reference TRBV28 and TRBJ2-7, the full variable domain reads DVKVTQSSRYLVKRTGEKVFLECVQDMDHENMFWYRQDPGLGLRLIYFSYDVKMKEKGDIPEGYSVSREKKERFSLILESASTNQTSMYLCASRVSSYEQYFGPGTRLTVT.

The CDR3 loop reads CASSGRGPGSGELFF. DNA of the CDR3: TGCGCCAGCAGCGGCCGGGGCCCCGGGAGCGGGGAGCTGTTTTTT. This sequence joins TRBV5-1 and TRBJ2-2, with a weak D call TRBD2 (6 bases). This CDR3 contains 15 residues. The V end lost 4 bases, the J end lost 7 bases, and 17 bases lay between the germline ends. Germline V lookup: CDR1 SGHRS, CDR2 YFSETQ.

The V call is TRBV25-1, the J call TRBJ1-2; TRBD1 agrees at 8 bases. The CDR3 contains 13 residues. Looked up from germline, CDR1 is MGHDK and CDR2 is SYGVNS. The trim removed 6 bases at V and 6 bases at J, leaving 6 bases unmatched. CDR3 region: CASSQGRGHGYTF. CDR3 nucleotides: TGTGCCAGCAGCCAAGGCAGGGGGCATGGCTACACCTTC.

The chain links TRBV6-5 to TRBJ2-2; no clear D gene. CDR1 MNHEY and CDR2 SVGAGI come from the germline V gene. The CDR3 covers 13 residues. With 2 bases removed from V and 8 bases from J, the gap between germline ends came to 9 bases. The CDR3 DNA follows: TGTGCCAGCAGTTACGACACTTCGGGGGAGCTGTTTTTT. Translation gives CASSYDTSGELFF.

The rearrangement joins TRBV6-5 to TRBJ1-2; weak D call: TRBD1 (6 bases). In germline, CDR1 is MNHEY, CDR2 SVGAGI. V was trimmed by 8 bases and J by 3 bases, leaving 10 bases between them. This CDR3 comprises 12 residues. Here the CDR3 DNA reads TGTGCCAGCTCCCGACAGGACTATGGCTACACCTTC. It is translated as CASSRQDYGYTF.

The chain employs TRBV5-1 and TRBJ1-1; D is unclear. Germline loops: CDR1 SGHRS, CDR2 YFSETQ. Trimming cost V 6 bases and J 2 bases, with 17 bases left between them. This CDR3 region has 15 residues. The CDR3 DNA reads as TGCGCCAGCACTGAGGGAGGGAAAGGTAACACTGAAGCTTTCTTT. Amino acids: CASTEGGKGNTEAFF.

On this clone itself: Sequence at one end of the junction differs from germline and may be a read error. The chain uses TRBV19 and TRBJ2-2; D is unclear. From germline, CDR1 is LNHDA and CDR2 SQIVND (reference sequence). The CDR3 contains 14 residues. This chain's CDR3 is CASSGRMNAGELFF. In nucleotides, the CDR3 is TGTGCCAGTTCTGGCAGGATGAACGCCGGGGAGCTGTTTTTT.

The V and J genes are TRBV29-1 and TRBJ2-1; tentatively, D is TRBD2 (5 bases). Trimming removed 1 base from V and 1 base from J, with 11 bases in between. The CDR3 has 15 amino acids. CDR1 and CDR2 from the germline V gene are SQVTM and ANQGSEA. The CDR3 DNA reads as TGCAGCGTTGAAGGCCCCAGAGGGTCCTACAATGAGCAGTTCTTC. Protein sequence: CSVEGPRGSYNEQFF.

This chain connects TRBV19 to TRBJ1-5; 7 nucleotides match TRBD1. The trim removed 5 bases at V and 2 bases at J, leaving 9 bases unmatched. Germline V CDR1 and CDR2: LNHDA, SQIVND (reference sequence). This CDR3 is built from 16 residues. This CDR3 is CASSPLEGAGNQPQHF. CDR3 bases: TGTGCCAGTAGTCCCTTGGAGGGGGCGGGCAATCAGCCCCAGCATTTT.

The V and J genes are TRBV5-4 and TRBJ1-1; 9 nucleotides agree with TRBD1. Germline V CDR1 and CDR2: SGHNT, YYREEE (reference sequence). The CDR3 runs to 14 residues. J was trimmed by 7 bases and V by 4 bases; bases with no gene match: 8. DNA of the CDR3: TGTGCCAGCAGCCATCGGGACAGGGTTATTGAAGCTTTCTTT. It encodes CASSHRDRVIEAFF.

The gene calls are TRBV19 and TRBJ2-1; D gene ambiguous. The CDR3 has 12 residues. V lost 8 bases and J lost 7, with 12 bases in between. CDR1 LNHDA and CDR2 SQIVND come from the germline V gene (reference sequence). The CDR3 nucleotides are TGTGCCAGTGGGCAGGTAAAGAATGAGCAGTTCTTC. Translating gives CASGQVKNEQFF.

The chain employs TRBV25-1 and TRBJ2-5; D possibly corresponds to TRBD2 (6 bases). Deletions cut 2 bases from V and 8 bases from J, with 18 bases between. From germline, CDR1 is MGHDK and CDR2 SYGVNS. The CDR3 consists of 15 residues. The CDR3 DNA sequence: TGTGCCAGCAGTGAAGATGAACCCCGGGGAGGAACCCAGTACTTC. Translating gives CASSEDEPRGGTQYF.

The chain uses TRBV6-5 and TRBJ1-1; 9 bases align to TRBD1. V was clipped by 2 bases and J by 0 bases; unmatched bases: 4. Germline V gene lookup returns CDR1 MNHEY and CDR2 SVGAGI. The CDR3 covers 16 residues. CDR3 sequence (DNA): TGTGCCAGCAGTTACGAGGGACAGGGTATGAACACTGAAGCTTTCTTT. It translates to CASSYEGQGMNTEAFF.

This sequence joins TRBV27 and TRBJ2-2; D unclear. CDR3 length: 9 amino acids. Germline CDR1 reads MNHEY; CDR2 reads SMNVEV (reference sequence). The V gene lost 8 bases and the J gene lost 7 bases, with 2 bases spanning the gap. The CDR3 sequence is CASLGELFF. The CDR3 DNA reads TGTGCCAGCCTCGGGGAGCTGTTTTTT.